The clone carrying this T cell receptor beta chain turned up a few times. The target antigen is unknown. The sequenced template was cDNA made from the entire isolated RNA. Repertoires were generated with immunoSEQ multiplex PCR, while TCRdb's copy carries only in-frame clones and drops some. The sample has hundreds of thousands of clones; roughly 12% are singletons. This entry is derived from a study of beta chain features in type 1 diabetes. Overall study results and limits: The naive, central memory and Treg TCRB repertoires of patients appeared to be more similar to one another than those of healthy donors.

Sorting that relied on CD45RO/CCR7/CD25/CD127/CD95/CD27 yielded CD4+ naive, central memory, regulatory and stem cell-like memory cells. Post-sort purity exceeded 95% for all sorted populations. Germline V gives CDR1 KGHSH, CDR2 LQKENI. CDR3 length: 15 amino acids. Trimming removed 0 bases from V and 2 bases from J, with 11 bases in between. This receptor was taken from a man between 18 and 35 years old in good health. Input material: naive CD4+ T cells from blood. The J gene is TRBJ2-7, the V gene TRBV18; no clear D gene. CDR3 region: CASSPPSVPPYEQYF. CDR3 nucleotide sequence: TGTGCCAGCTCACCACCGAGCGTACCACCCTACGAGCAGTACTTC.